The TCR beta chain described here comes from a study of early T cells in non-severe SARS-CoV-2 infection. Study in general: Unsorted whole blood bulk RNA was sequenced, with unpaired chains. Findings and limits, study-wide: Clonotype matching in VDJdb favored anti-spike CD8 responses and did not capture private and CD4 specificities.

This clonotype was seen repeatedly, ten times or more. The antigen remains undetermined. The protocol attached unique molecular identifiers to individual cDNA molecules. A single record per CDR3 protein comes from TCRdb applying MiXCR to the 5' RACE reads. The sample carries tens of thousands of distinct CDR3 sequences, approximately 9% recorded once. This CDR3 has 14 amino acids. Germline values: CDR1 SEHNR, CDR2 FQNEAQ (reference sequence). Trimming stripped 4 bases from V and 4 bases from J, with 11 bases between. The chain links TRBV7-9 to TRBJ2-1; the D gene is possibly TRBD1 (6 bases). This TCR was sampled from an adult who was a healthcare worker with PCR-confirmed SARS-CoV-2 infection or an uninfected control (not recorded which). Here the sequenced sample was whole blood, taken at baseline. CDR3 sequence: CASSSRQVYNEQFF. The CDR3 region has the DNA TGTGCCAGCAGCTCCCGACAGGTTTACAATGAGCAGTTCTTC.